The 20 T cell receptor beta chains given below trace back to one sample, sequenced in a study of blood T cell repertoires in COVID-19. Some clones are missing from TCRdb's copy, which holds only in-frame ones; the method was immunoSEQ multiplex PCR. The sample records roughly 230,000 clones, roughly four fifths being singletons. Sequenced sample: peripheral blood. These receptor sequences come from a man aged 45-65 years with active or convalescent COVID-19.

V usage is TRBV5-1 and J usage is TRBJ2-2; 10 nucleotides agree with TRBD1. Germline V CDR1 and CDR2: SGHRS, YFSETQ. Losses at the gene ends were 5 bases for V and 0 bases for J; bases not matched to a gene: 4. The CDR3 runs 16 residues. The CDR3 region is CASSRGTGANTGELFF. In nucleotides, the CDR3 is TGCGCCAGCAGTCGCGGGACAGGGGCGAACACCGGGGAGCTGTTTTTT.

V is TRBV7-9 and J is TRBJ2-3; TRBD1 agrees at 9 bases. The germline V gene encodes CDR1 SEHNR and CDR2 FQNEAQ (reference sequence). V shed 5 bases, J shed 4 bases, and the junction held 4 bases outside the gene matches. The CDR3 is 14 residues long. The chain's CDR3 is CASSPGQGSDTQYF. The DNA for the CDR3 is TGTGCCAGCAGCCCGGGACAGGGCTCAGATACGCAGTATTTT.

The V gene is TRBV9, the J gene TRBJ2-7; 8 bases map to TRBD2. CDR3 length: 14 amino acids. The V segment lost 2 bases and the J segment 3 bases; nucleotides outside the gene matches: 4. Germline V gene data show CDR1 as SGDLS and CDR2 as YYNGEE. The CDR3 is CASSVAGGVYEQYF. CDR3 bases: TGTGCCAGCAGCGTTGCGGGGGGAGTCTACGAGCAGTACTTC.

This sequence joins TRBV21-1 and TRBJ1-2; TRBD1, as called in the table, went unchecked against the DNA. TRBV21-1 is assigned pseudogene status. The length of the CDR3 is 15 residues. The chain's CDR3 is CASSKEGRVSYGYTF. The CDR3 DNA follows: TGTGCCAGCAGCAAAGAAGGCAGGGTCTCCTATGGCTACACCTTC.

This chain uses TRBV6-5 with TRBJ2-7; D is perhaps TRBD1 (6 bases). V was clipped by 7 bases and J by 3 bases, with 13 bases between them. The CDR3 length is 13 residues. From germline, CDR1 is MNHEY and CDR2 SVGAGI. CDR3 sequence: CASTLDRIYEQYF. The CDR3 DNA is TGTGCCAGCACTTTAGACAGGATCTACGAGCAGTACTTC.

The rearrangement joins TRBV7-2 to TRBJ2-1; maybe TRBD1 (6 bases). The V gene lost 1 base and the J gene lost 7 bases, with 14 bases spanning the gap. CDR3 size: 15 residues. Germline V CDR1 and CDR2: SGHTA, FQGNSA. CDR3 residues: CASSLDQGWENEQFF. The CDR3, as DNA: TGTGCCAGCAGCTTAGACCAGGGGTGGGAGAATGAGCAGTTCTTC.

V usage is TRBV28 and J usage is TRBJ2-4; 7 bases agree with TRBD1. V was clipped by 7 bases and J by 4 bases; unmatched bases: 7. This CDR3 is built from 14 residues. CDR1 and CDR2 from the germline V gene are MDHEN and SYDVKM. CDR3 region: CASIPAGGKNIQYF. CDR3 nucleotides: TGTGCCAGCATCCCGGCAGGGGGTAAAAACATTCAGTACTTC.

The CDR3 is CASSPGHLEMSEAFF. The CDR3 DNA follows: TGTGCCAGCAGCCCCGGACACCTGGAGATGTCGGAAGCTTTCTTT. The rearrangement uses TRBV5-8 and TRBJ1-1; TRBD1 is a possible D gene (5 bases). The germline gives CDR1 SGHTS, CDR2 YDEGEE. V was cut by 4 bases and J by 8 bases, with 21 bases left in between. The CDR3 contains 15 residues.

The V and J genes are TRBV1 and TRBJ2-2; TRBD2 reflects the table's D call only, with no check against the DNA. TRBV1 corresponds to a pseudogene. This CDR3 comprises 18 residues. The DNA for the CDR3 is TGCACCAGCAGCCAAGACGGTCCGGGGGGGCCGGTCACCGGGGAGCTGTTTTTT. This gives the protein CTSSQDGPGGPVTGELFF.

The V call is TRBV18, the J call TRBJ2-1, with 7 nucleotides matching TRBD1. The CDR3 sequence is 15 residues long. Germline V CDR1 and CDR2: KGHSH, LQKENI. V trimming: 3 bases; J trimming: 8 bases; junction bases outside the gene matches: 10. DNA of the CDR3: TGTGCCAGCTCACCTTTCACAGGGGATAGTGATGAGCAGTTCTTC. This translates into CASSPFTGDSDEQFF.

The chain has TRBV6-6 and TRBJ2-1; perhaps TRBD1 as D (6 bases). This CDR3 has 12 amino acids. The V and J ends lost 6 bases and 7 bases respectively, with 10 bases between them. Germline values: CDR1 MNHNY, CDR2 SVGAGI (reference sequence). CDR3 nucleotide sequence: TGTGCCAGCAGCCGGACAGCTAATGAGCAGTTCTTC. This codes for CASSRTANEQFF.

V and J are TRBV5-1 and TRBJ1-1, with 9 bases matching TRBD1. Trimming removed 3 bases from V and 1 base from J; junction bases left unmatched: 4. Germline lookup yields CDR1 SGHRS and CDR2 YFSETQ. The CDR3 is made up of 15 amino acids. The CDR3: CASSSPGQGNTEAFF. Written as DNA, the CDR3 is TGCGCCAGCAGCTCGCCGGGACAGGGGAACACTGAAGCTTTCTTT.

The chain combines TRBV6-6 with TRBJ1-2, with D perhaps TRBD1 (6 bases). This CDR3 region has 13 residues. Deletions cut 6 bases from V and 4 bases from J, with 12 bases between. Germline V gene sequence: CDR1 MNHNY, CDR2 SVGAGI (reference sequence). The CDR3 here is CASSEDRPYGYTF. CDR3 nucleotide sequence: TGTGCCAGCAGCGAAGACAGGCCCTATGGCTACACCTTC.

This chain uses TRBV5-1 with TRBJ2-5; D is perhaps TRBD2 (5 bases). The CDR3 loop spans 15 amino acids. In germline, CDR1 is SGHRS, CDR2 YFSETQ. The germline V and J ends were trimmed by 0 bases and 1 base, with 10 bases remaining between them. As DNA, the CDR3 is TGCGCCAGCAGCTTGGCTCGGGGAGTCCAAGAGACCCAGTACTTC. Translated: CASSLARGVQETQYF.

This chain joins TRBV12-3 or TRBV12-4 and TRBJ2-1, with D possibly matching TRBD1 (6 bases). V was cut by 6 bases and J by 8 bases, with 14 bases left in between. The CDR3 runs 13 residues. The CDR3 here is CASSHSNRDEQFF. The CDR3 nucleotides are TGTGCCAGCAGCCATAGCAACAGGGATGAGCAGTTCTTC.

The rearrangement uses TRBV7-9 and TRBJ2-7; 10 bases fit TRBD1. Germline-derived CDR1 and CDR2 are SEHNR and FQNEAQ (reference sequence). The CDR3 extends over 14 amino acids. The ends lost 4 bases at V and 3 bases at J; junction bases unmatched: 3. The CDR3 nucleotides are TGTGCCAGCAGCTCGGGACAGGGGTACTACGAGCAGTACTTC. Its translation: CASSSGQGYYEQYF.

V gene TRBV2 combines with J gene TRBJ2-1, with D perhaps matching TRBD2 (6 bases). The ends were cut back, 6 bases at V and 2 bases at J, with 11 bases in the middle. Germline loops: CDR1 SNHLY, CDR2 FYNNEI. The CDR3 has 14 amino acids. The CDR3 protein is CASSRDLAYNEQFF. In DNA, the CDR3 is TGTGCCAGCAGCCGGGACTTGGCCTACAATGAGCAGTTCTTC. Supplemented by reference TRBV2 and TRBJ2-1, the full variable domain reads EPEVTQTPSHQVTQMGQEVILRCVPISNHLYFYWYRQILGQKVEFLVSFYNNEISEKSEIFDDQFSVERPDGSNFTLKIRSTKLEDSAMYFCASSRDLAYNEQFFGPGTRLTVL.

This chain joins TRBV19 and TRBJ2-1, with D possibly being TRBD2 (6 bases). Germline CDR1 reads LNHDA; CDR2 reads SQIVND (reference sequence). This CDR3 has 12 residues. Trimming removed 5 bases from V and 11 bases from J, with 13 bases in between. CDR3 coding DNA: TGTGCCAGTAGTCCCAGGGCGGGAAAGCAGTTCTTC. Protein: CASSPRAGKQFF.

This clone was observed once. The rearrangement links TRBV5-6 to TRBJ2-3; unclear D gene. The germline V gene has CDR1 SGHDT and CDR2 YYEEEE. Trimming removed 4 bases from V and 5 bases from J, with 8 bases in between. The CDR3 runs 12 residues. As DNA, the CDR3 is TGTGCCAGCAGCGAGGTGGGAGATACGCAGTATTTT. Amino acids: CASSEVGDTQYF.

As DNA, the CDR3 is TGTGCCAGCAGCTACTACATGGCTGAAGCTTTCTTT. Translating it yields CASSYYMAEAFF. The chain couples TRBV7-9 to TRBJ1-1; D is uncertain. The CDR3 is made up of 12 amino acids. Trimming took off 4 bases at V and 6 bases at J, with 9 bases between the two ends. Looked up from germline, CDR1 is SEHNR and CDR2 is FQNEAQ (reference sequence).